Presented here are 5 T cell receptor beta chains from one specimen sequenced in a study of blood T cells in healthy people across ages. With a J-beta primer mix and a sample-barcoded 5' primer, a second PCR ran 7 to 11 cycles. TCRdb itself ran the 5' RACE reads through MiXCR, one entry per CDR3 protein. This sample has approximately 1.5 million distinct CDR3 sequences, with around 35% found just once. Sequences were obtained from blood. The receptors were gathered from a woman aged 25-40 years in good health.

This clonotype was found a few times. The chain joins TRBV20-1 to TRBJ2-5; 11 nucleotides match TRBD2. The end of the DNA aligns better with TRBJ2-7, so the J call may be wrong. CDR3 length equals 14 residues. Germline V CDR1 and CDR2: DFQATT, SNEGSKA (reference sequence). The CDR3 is CSARTSGRGAEQYF. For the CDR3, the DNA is TGCAGTGCTAGAACTAGCGGGAGAGGGGCCGAGCAGTACTTC.

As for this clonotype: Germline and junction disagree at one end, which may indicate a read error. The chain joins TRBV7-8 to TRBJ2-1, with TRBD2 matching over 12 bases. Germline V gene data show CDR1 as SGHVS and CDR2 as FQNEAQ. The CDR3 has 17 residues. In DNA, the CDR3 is TGTGCCAGCAGCTTCTCTAGCGGGGGGGCCTCCTACAATGGGCAGTTCTTC. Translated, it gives CASSFSSGGASYNGQFF.

CDR3 bases: TGTGCCAGCAGCGTAGCTGCACTGGCGGGTAACAATGAGCAGTTCTTC. It translates to CASSVAALAGNNEQFF. The chain uses TRBV9 and TRBJ2-1, with D maybe TRBD2 (5 bases). V gave up 0 bases and J gave up 5 bases, with 15 bases separating them. The CDR3 length is 16 residues. CDR1 is SGDLS, CDR2 YYNGEE, per germline.

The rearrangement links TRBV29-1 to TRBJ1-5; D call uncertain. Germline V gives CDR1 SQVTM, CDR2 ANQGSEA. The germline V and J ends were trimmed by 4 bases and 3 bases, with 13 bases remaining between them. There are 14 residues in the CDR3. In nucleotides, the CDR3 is TGCAGCGTTGTACTGGGCCTCCCCAATCAGCCCCAGCATTTT. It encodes CSVVLGLPNQPQHF.

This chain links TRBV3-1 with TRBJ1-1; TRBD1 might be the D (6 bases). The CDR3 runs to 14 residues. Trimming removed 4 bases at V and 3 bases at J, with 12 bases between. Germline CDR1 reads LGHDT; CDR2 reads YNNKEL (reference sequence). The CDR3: CASSPTGQDTEAFF. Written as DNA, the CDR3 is TGTGCCAGCAGCCCGACAGGCCAGGACACTGAAGCTTTCTTT.